The following is a T cell receptor (beta chain) sequence with its context. Its antigen remains unidentified. This CDR3 is also generated by other DNA sequences in the sample. The method was immunoSEQ multiplex PCR; TCRdb's version includes in-frame clones alone and lacks a portion of them. Counted here are roughly 100,000 clones, 82% occurring once; the ten biggest clones make up around 5%. The sample belongs to a study of T cell responses to AZD1222 COVID-19 vaccine. The study, taken as a whole, reports: With dominance at 160-218 and 743-854, vaccine-associated CD4 TCRs spanned spike. No repertoire was sampled before or during the peak T cell response, only after it. Donors skewed white British and female; clonal diversity was possibly underestimated.

V shed 4 bases and J 0 bases; nucleotides not matched to a gene: 4. Germline values: CDR1 SGHRS, CDR2 YFSETQ. The CDR3 sequence is 15 residues long. The source material was peripheral blood, sampled on day 0 of AZD1222 vaccination. The sequence was collected from an adult in good health. The V gene is TRBV5-1, the J gene TRBJ2-3; 8 nucleotides agree with TRBD2. CDR3 amino acids: CASSLRGVSTDTQYF. The CDR3, as DNA: TGCGCCAGCAGCCTGCGGGGGGTGAGCACAGATACGCAGTATTTT.